The rows below give T cell receptor beta chains drawn from one sample of a study of beta chain features in type 1 diabetes. Method: immunoSEQ multiplex PCR; TCRdb's copy keeps in-frame clones and lacks some. This sample has 450,000 to 600,000 clones, with around 28% found just once. Sequenced sample: naive CD4+ T cells from blood. The receptors were sampled from a man aged 18 to 29 in good health. Each CDR3 is given with its conserved first and last residue. Each record gives: D gene, V gene, J gene, clone size, CDR3 protein, CDR3 DNA. The D gene is left open where the match is weak. Clone size is given for some rows only: seen once, a few or many times, or a class if the clone is expanded.

NA	TRBV28	TRBJ2-4	NA	CASRQPLAKNIQYF	TGTGCCAGCAGACAGCCACTAGCCAAAAACATTCAGTACTTC
NA	TRBV9	TRBJ2-1	NA	CASSVAGDYYNEQFF	TGTGCCAGCAGCGTAGCAGGGGACTACTACAATGAGCAGTTCTTC
NA	TRBV25-1	TRBJ2-3	NA	CASSEYGTGSSTDTQYF	TGTGCCAGCAGTGAATATGGGACTGGTTCTAGCACAGATACGCAGTATTTT
NA	TRBV25-1	TRBJ2-7	NA	CASSIQGQGYEQYF	TGTGCCAGCAGTATCCAGGGGCAGGGCTACGAGCAGTACTTC
TRBD1	TRBV30	TRBJ2-7	few	CASLGTGPYEQYF	TGTGCCTCGCTCGGGACAGGGCCCTACGAGCAGTACTTC
NA	TRBV27	TRBJ2-2	NA	CASSSGRKLFF	TGTGCCAGCAGTTCGGGACGGAAGCTGTTTTTT
NA	TRBV30	TRBJ2-3	few	CAWSVSDTQYF	TGTGCCTGGAGTGTGTCGGATACGCAGTATTTT
NA	TRBV29-1	TRBJ2-7	NA	CSVEEGRGYEQYF	TGCAGCGTTGAAGAGGGAAGGGGTTACGAGCAGTACTTC
NA	TRBV7-9	TRBJ2-7	NA	CASSAWGSNYEQYF	TGTGCCAGCAGCGCTTGGGGTTCTAACTACGAGCAGTACTTC
NA	TRBV30	TRBJ2-7	NA	CAWTEFGLEQYF	TGTGCCTGGACGGAGTTTGGGCTCGAGCAGTACTTC
NA	TRBV11-2	TRBJ2-7	NA	CASSFSLRYEQYF	TGTGCCAGCAGCTTCAGTCTGCGCTACGAGCAGTACTTC
NA	TRBV30	TRBJ2-1	few	CAWGKRGGHEQFF	TGTGCCTGGGGGAAAAGAGGAGGGCATGAGCAGTTCTTC
NA	TRBV14	TRBJ1-2	once	CASSLAGQGSNYGYTF	TGTGCCAGCAGCCTCGCGGGGCAGGGGTCTAACTATGGCTACACCTTC
TRBD1	TRBV19	TRBJ1-2	NA	CASRLPGQGNYTF	TGTGCCAGTAGGCTCCCGGGACAGGGGAACTACACCTTC
NA	TRBV28	TRBJ2-7	once	CAVQGYEQYF	TGTGCCGTCCAGGGCTACGAGCAGTACTTC
NA	TRBV29-1	TRBJ2-1	few	CSVGGANEQFF	TGCAGCGTTGGAGGGGCCAATGAGCAGTTCTTC
NA	TRBV29-1	TRBJ1-1	few	CSVVATGTEAFF	TGCAGCGTTGTAGCGACAGGTACTGAAGCTTTCTTT
NA	TRBV4-3	TRBJ2-4	few	CASSPQGGLAKNIQYF	TGCGCCAGCAGCCCCCAGGGCGGCCTAGCCAAAAACATTCAGTACTTC
TRBD1	TRBV2	TRBJ2-5	NA	CASSATGGPKTQYF	TGTGCCAGCAGTGCGACAGGGGGCCCGAAGACCCAGTACTTC
NA	TRBV9	TRBJ2-3	NA	CASSVAQGSSDTQYF	TGTGCCAGCAGCGTAGCGCAGGGTAGCTCAGATACGCAGTATTTT
TRBD2	TRBV7-3	TRBJ2-3	few	CASSLTRTSADTQYF	TGTGCCAGCAGCTTAACCCGGACTAGCGCGGATACGCAGTATTTT
NA	TRBV29-1	TRBJ1-2	few	CSVTGDTNYGYTF	TGCAGCGTAACCGGGGACACTAACTATGGCTACACCTTC
TRBD1	TRBV29-1	TRBJ1-2	NA	CSVGGPPGGSNYGYTF	TGCAGCGTTGGAGGCCCTCCAGGGGGTTCTAACTATGGCTACACCTTC
NA	TRBV7-2	TRBJ2-7	NA	CASSLEWASREQYF	TGTGCCAGCAGCTTAGAATGGGCTAGCCGCGAGCAGTACTTC
NA	TRBV28	TRBJ1-5	few	CASSSMVWGNQPQHF	TGTGCCAGCAGTTCTATGGTTTGGGGCAATCAGCCCCAGCATTTT
NA	TRBV29-1	TRBJ1-4	NA	CSVKHGSNEKLFF	TGCAGCGTCAAACATGGCTCTAATGAAAAACTGTTTTTT
NA	TRBV4-1	TRBJ2-5	few	CASSQVWTAQETQYF	TGCGCCAGCAGCCAAGTTTGGACTGCCCAAGAGACCCAGTACTTC
NA	TRBV9	TRBJ2-1	NA	CASSRGQTSSYNEQFF	TGTGCCAGCAGCCGGGGACAGACTAGCTCCTACAATGAGCAGTTCTTC
NA	TRBV4-3	TRBJ2-7	NA	CASSQDRRYEQYF	TGCGCCAGCAGCCAAGATCGGCGCTACGAGCAGTACTTC
TRBD1	TRBV29-1	TRBJ2-2	NA	CSVVPRGTGGLSGANTGELFF	TGCAGCGTTGTCCCCCGTGGGACAGGGGGTTTGAGCGGGGCTAACACCGGGGAGCTGTTTTTT
TRBD2	TRBV12-5	TRBJ2-1	NA	CASGLGDSGRKQFF	TGTGCTAGTGGTTTGGGGGATAGCGGGAGAAAGCAGTTCTTC
TRBD1	TRBV27	TRBJ1-5	few	CASSLGQGIRPQHF	TGTGCCAGCAGTTTGGGACAGGGGATTCGGCCCCAGCATTTT
NA	TRBV29-1	TRBJ2-2	few	CSVAVNTGELFF	TGCAGCGTTGCTGTGAACACCGGGGAGCTGTTTTTT
NA	TRBV20-1	TRBJ2-7	NA	CSVGAEQYF	TGCAGTGTAGGGGCCGAGCAGTACTTC
NA	TRBV7-2	TRBJ2-4	NA	CASSLLDISIQYF	TGTGCCAGCAGCTTGCTGGACATCTCCATTCAGTACTTC
NA	TRBV19	TRBJ2-1	NA	CASSILADSYNEQFF	TGTGCCAGTAGTATCTTAGCGGACTCCTACAATGAGCAGTTCTTC
NA	TRBV9	TRBJ2-2	once	CASSLTGELFF	TGTGCCAGCAGCTTAACCGGGGAGCTGTTTTTT
NA	TRBV11-2	TRBJ2-1	NA	CASSLELGAVYNEQFF	TGTGCCAGCAGCTTAGAACTGGGAGCCGTTTACAATGAGCAGTTCTTC
TRBD1	TRBV27	TRBJ1-4	NA	CASRGTGRVEKLFF	TGTGCCAGCAGGGGGACAGGGAGGGTTGAAAAACTGTTTTTT
TRBD1	TRBV10-3	TRBJ1-5	NA	CAIRGTGNQPQHF	TGTGCCATCAGGGGGACAGGGAATCAGCCCCAGCATTTT
TRBD1	TRBV30	TRBJ2-1	few	CAWSVQGDEQFF	TGTGCCTGGAGTGTACAGGGGGATGAGCAGTTCTTC
NA	TRBV7-8	TRBJ2-3	few	CASGYRTDTQYF	TGTGCCAGTGGGTATCGCACAGATACGCAGTATTTT
NA	TRBV7-2	TRBJ1-5	few	CASSFSGQTNQPQHF	TGTGCCAGCAGCTTCTCCGGACAGACAAATCAGCCCCAGCATTTT
NA	TRBV2	TRBJ2-3	NA	CASSEVRGTDTQYF	TGTGCCAGCAGTGAAGTTCGTGGAACAGATACGCAGTATTTT
NA	TRBV29-1	TRBJ1-5	few	CSVRDSNQPQHF	TGCAGCGTTCGAGACAGCAATCAGCCCCAGCATTTT
TRBD2	TRBV10-2	TRBJ2-7	NA	CASGTSGRPYEQYF	TGCGCCAGCGGGACTAGCGGGAGGCCCTACGAGCAGTACTTC
NA	TRBV30	TRBJ2-5	few	CAWSGGPETQYF	TGTGCCTGGAGCGGAGGACCGGAGACCCAGTACTTC
TRBD1	TRBV7-8	TRBJ2-3	once	CASSPSTPGQATYTQYF	TGTGCCAGCAGCCCCTCCACCCCGGGACAGGCGACTTATACGCAGTATTTT
NA	TRBV30	TRBJ2-2	NA	CAWSVRAGTSHTGELFF	TGTGCCTGGAGTGTTAGGGCCGGGACCTCGCACACCGGGGAGCTGTTTTTT
NA	TRBV30	TRBJ1-2	NA	CAWSSIYGYTF	TGTGCCTGGAGTTCCATCTATGGCTACACCTTC
NA	TRBV5-6	TRBJ1-1	few	CASSFDSEAFF	TGTGCCAGCAGCTTTGACAGTGAAGCTTTCTTT
NA	TRBV5-1	TRBJ2-7	NA	CASSSGSTWGEQYF	TGCGCCAGCAGCTCCGGGTCCACCTGGGGCGAGCAGTACTTC
NA	TRBV10-3	TRBJ2-7	few	CAISEQTGRTHEQYF	TGTGCCATCAGTGAGCAGACAGGCCGTACCCACGAGCAGTACTTC
NA	TRBV5-1	TRBJ2-5	NA	CASSARETPFQETQYF	TGCGCCAGCAGCGCCCGGGAGACCCCCTTCCAAGAGACCCAGTACTTC
NA	TRBV7-2	TRBJ2-1	NA	CASSQALNEQFF	TGTGCCAGCAGTCAAGCTCTTAATGAGCAGTTCTTC